The 8 T cell receptor beta chains reported below all come from one sample, sequenced in a study of beta chain features in type 1 diabetes (dated by TCRdb to 2017 to 2018). Library preparation employed the immunoSEQ multiplex PCR assay. The entire isolated RNA was reverse transcribed using the High Capacity cDNA Reverse Transcription Kit, and thus expressed TCRB transcripts were sequenced. This immuneACCESS table, as held by TCRdb, lists in-frame sequences with V and J called but not all clones. Of the missing ones, under half trace to an unresolved V gene in checked studies; the others have no known cause. The sample table records some 250,000 clones; approximately 15% of these occur just once. Of the sample, almost 0.02% falls within the top ten clones. Overall results and qualifications from the work: Type 1 diabetes patients showed a moderate but significant shortening of TCRB CDR3 length in all four CD4+ subsets.

The antigens of these receptors remain unknown. The source material was naive CD4+ T cells from blood. The cell subset or site tag for this specimen amounts to: true naive CD4+ T cells. The receptors were gathered from a man younger than 40 with type 1 diabetes.

This clone showed up just once. The V gene is TRBV5-1, the J gene TRBJ1-4; no definite D call. The CDR3 extends over 16 amino acids. CDR1 and CDR2 (germline): SGHRS, YFSETQ. With 0 bases removed from V and 7 bases from J, the gap between germline ends came to 16 bases. In DNA form, the CDR3 reads TGCGCCAGCAGCTTGGGAGCCAGACTAGGCGGTGAAAAACTGTTTTTT. It specifies CASSLGARLGGEKLFF.

The chain carries TRBV2 and TRBJ2-7; tentatively, D is TRBD1 (5 bases). Looked up from germline, CDR1 is SNHLY and CDR2 is FYNNEI. The V gene lost 5 bases and the J gene lost 2 bases, with 13 bases spanning the gap. The CDR3 sequence is 14 residues long. CDR3 sequence reads: CASSTGRVAYEQYF. Written as DNA, the CDR3 is TGTGCCAGCAGTACGGGCAGGGTAGCCTACGAGCAGTACTTC.

This clone was recorded a few times. V gene TRBV5-6 combines with J gene TRBJ2-7; TRBD1 matches 11 bases. Germline CDR1 is SGHDT and CDR2 is YYEEEE. With 4 bases clipped from V and 11 bases from J, the junction kept 20 bases outside the gene matches. CDR3 size: 17 residues. CDR3 protein: CASSTGQGVGEASKEYF. CDR3 coding DNA: TGTGCCAGCAGCACGGGACAGGGGGTCGGGGAAGCATCGAAGGAGTACTTC.

The V gene is TRBV30, the J gene TRBJ1-5; 8 nucleotides match TRBD1. The trim removed 1 base at V and 0 bases at J, leaving 8 bases unmatched. Per the germline V gene, CDR1 is GTSNPN and CDR2 is SVGIG (reference sequence). The CDR3 covers 17 residues. CDR3 sequence reads: CAWSGGWQGASNQPQHF. The DNA for the CDR3 is TGTGCCTGGAGTGGAGGCTGGCAGGGGGCTAGCAATCAGCCCCAGCATTTT.

The CDR3 sequence is CASSTGLGPTDTQYF. Written as DNA, the CDR3 is TGTGCCAGCAGCACGGGACTAGGGCCCACAGATACGCAGTATTTT. The chain is built from TRBV9 and TRBJ2-3; the match to TRBD2 covers 8 bases. Trimming took 4 bases from V and 2 from J; bases not matched to a gene: 6. CDR3 length equals 15 residues. The germline CDR1 and CDR2 sequences are SGDLS and YYNGEE.

This rearrangement joins TRBV10-3 to TRBJ2-3; D is possibly TRBD1 (5 bases). This CDR3 has 14 amino acids. Germline V gene lookup returns CDR1 ENHRY and CDR2 SYGVKD. The V end was cut by 6 bases, the J end by 0 bases, with 10 bases between. The CDR3 sequence: CAIRRTLSTDTQYF. In nucleotides, the CDR3 is TGTGCCATCAGGCGGACACTCAGCACAGATACGCAGTATTTT.

The J gene is TRBJ2-3, the V gene TRBV19, with D tentatively TRBD2 (6 bases). This CDR3 spans 14 amino acids. Trimming cost V 1 base and J 2 bases, with 7 bases left between them. Germline values: CDR1 LNHDA, CDR2 SQIVND (reference sequence). The CDR3: CASSIADYTDTQYF. The DNA for the CDR3 is TGTGCCAGTAGTATAGCGGACTACACAGATACGCAGTATTTT. Together with reference TRBV19 and TRBJ2-3, the CDR3 gives the full variable domain: DGGITQSPKYLFRKEGQNVTLSCEQNLNHDAMYWYRQDPGQGLRLIYYSQIVNDFQKGDIAEGYSVSREKKESFPLTVTSAQKNPTAFYLCASSIADYTDTQYFGPGTRLTVL.

This clone was observed a handful of times. The rearrangement joins TRBV7-9 to TRBJ1-2; 10 bases are a match to TRBD1. The CDR3 runs 15 residues. The germline V gene has CDR1 SEHNR and CDR2 FQNEAQ (reference sequence). Trimming cost V 5 bases and J 4 bases; bases outside gene matches: 7. CDR3 residues: CASSLGTGVLYGYTF. CDR3 bases: TGTGCCAGCAGCCTCGGGACAGGGGTGCTCTATGGCTACACCTTC.